This TCR beta chain was sequenced for a study of blood T cell repertoires in COVID-19. For the study at large: COVID-19 samples, acute and convalescent, were from the United States, Italy and Spain. T cells, B-cell-depleted T cells, or PBMCs provided the cDNA or gDNA that served as material.

Germline V gene data show CDR1 as WSHSY and CDR2 as SAAADI. With 5 bases removed from V and 2 bases from J, the gap between germline ends came to 18 bases. This CDR3 spans 17 amino acids. In the authors' workflow: The authors estimated nucleated cell counts from reference gene primer amplification. TCRdb keeps only in-frame clones here, not all; method: immunoSEQ multiplex PCR. D and trimming were read from the DNA, whereas the V and J calls and clone size are those reported in that table. The sample yields about 84,000 clones, about 80% seen once. This TCR came from a man in his forties or fifties with active or convalescent COVID-19. Material: peripheral blood. The chain couples TRBV10-2 to TRBJ2-2, with D tentatively TRBD2 (5 bases). CDR3: CASSLRLPPPNTGELFF. The CDR3 DNA is TGCGCCAGCAGTCTTCGACTACCCCCCCCCAACACCGGGGAGCTGTTTTTT.